A single sample is the source of the 26 T cell receptor beta chains below, sequenced in a study of cytomegalovirus exposure and HLA in healthy donors (dated by TCRdb to between 2016 and 2019). The method behind the library was the immunoSEQ multiplex PCR assay. For the multiplex PCR, a mixture combining 60 forward primers for TCR Vbeta segments and 13 reverse primers for TCR Jbeta segments was used. TCRdb mirrors the immuneACCESS table, restricted to in-frame sequences. Some clones are absent from its copies; in checked studies, under half trace to an unresolved V gene, and the reason for the others is unknown. The sample table contains 100,000 to 150,000 clones; only one count was recorded for just under 80% of them. About 1.5% of the sample is held by the ten biggest clonotypes. The sequenced material came from PBMCs. The receptors originated from a woman younger than 30 in good health and CMV-seronegative.

With respect to this clone: An end of the junction does not agree with germline; a read error may underlie this. The rearrangement uses TRBV6-5 and TRBJ1-1; D is possibly TRBD1 (6 bases). The germline gives CDR1 MNHEY, CDR2 SVGAGI. The CDR3 totals 15 residues. The CDR3, as DNA: TGTGCCAGCAGTTACTCGGGGGGGCCAGACACTGAAGCTCTCTTT. Translation: CASSYSGGPDTEALF.

The chain carries TRBV19 and TRBJ1-5; D gene unclear. This CDR3 has 11 amino acids. The V gene's germline CDR1 is LNHDA and CDR2 SQIVND (reference sequence). With 5 bases removed from V and 15 bases from J, the gap between germline ends came to 14 bases. The CDR3 protein is CASSSRRRVHF. In DNA form, the CDR3 reads TGTGCCAGTAGTTCCAGGAGGAGGGTGCATTTT.

V and J are TRBV19 and TRBJ1-5; a weak D match, TRBD1 (6 bases). CDR1 is LNHDA, CDR2 SQIVND, per germline (reference sequence). CDR3 length: 13 amino acids. Trimming removed 8 bases from V and 3 bases from J, with 11 bases in between. The DNA for the CDR3 is TGTGCCAGTTCTAGGGACACCAATCAGCCCCAGCATTTT. Encoded protein: CASSRDTNQPQHF.

The J gene is TRBJ2-3, the V gene TRBV19; D is ambiguous. CDR3 length equals 12 residues. The V gene lost 3 bases and the J gene lost 5 bases, with 6 bases spanning the gap. Germline lookup yields CDR1 LNHDA and CDR2 SQIVND (reference sequence). Here the CDR3 DNA reads TGTGCCAGTAGTATGAGAAGAGATACGCAGTATTTT. Translating gives CASSMRRDTQYF.

In its sample, this clone was seen a few times. The rearrangement uses TRBV2 and TRBJ1-4; D may be TRBD1 (5 bases). The CDR3 is made up of 15 amino acids. Trimming took off 5 bases at V and 10 bases at J, with 20 bases between the two ends. Germline CDR1 is SNHLY and CDR2 is FYNNEI. CDR3 protein: CASSQQANLGAKLFF. CDR3 bases: TGTGCCAGCAGTCAGCAGGCCAACTTAGGGGCAAAACTGTTTTTT.

This chain uses TRBV6-1 with TRBJ2-5; D perhaps matches TRBD1 (6 bases). The CDR3 sequence is 12 residues long. Trimming cost V 7 bases and J 2 bases, with 8 bases left between them. Germline values: CDR1 MNHNS, CDR2 SASEGT. CDR3 in amino acids: CASIGQQETQYF. CDR3 coding DNA: TGTGCCAGCATAGGACAGCAAGAGACCCAGTACTTC.

V usage is TRBV20-1 and J usage is TRBJ2-3; D is undetermined. The germline CDR1 and CDR2 sequences are DFQATT and SNEGSKA (reference sequence). CDR3 length: 11 amino acids. V was cut by 6 bases and J by 6 bases, with 10 bases left in between. The CDR3 sequence: CSAAERDTQYF. The CDR3 DNA reads TGCAGTGCCGCCGAACGGGATACGCAGTATTTT.

The chain recombines TRBV2 with TRBJ1-2, with D possibly matching TRBD1 (5 bases). Between the trimmed V and J ends, which lost 4 bases and 11 bases, there was a span of 14 bases. CDR3 length: 12 amino acids. Germline V gene data show CDR1 as SNHLY and CDR2 as FYNNEI. DNA of the CDR3: TGTGCCAGCAGTGTAAGGGGTTCAGGTTACACCTTC. This encodes CASSVRGSGYTF.

The chain has TRBV6-6 and TRBJ2-1; 7 bases match TRBD2. The CDR3 is made up of 15 amino acids. V shed 5 bases and J 0 bases; nucleotides not matched to a gene: 4. Germline lookup yields CDR1 MNHNY and CDR2 SVGAGI (reference sequence). In nucleotides, the CDR3 is TGTGCCAGCAGTCCCAGCGGGACCTCCTACAATGAGCAGTTCTTC. It translates to CASSPSGTSYNEQFF.

V is TRBV19 and J is TRBJ2-2; 12 bases agree with TRBD2. From germline, CDR1 is LNHDA and CDR2 SQIVND (reference sequence). V trimming: 3 bases; J trimming: 5 bases; junction bases outside the gene matches: 10. The CDR3 runs 18 residues. The CDR3 is CASSMGPSGRARTGELFF. The CDR3 nucleotides read TGTGCCAGTAGTATGGGGCCTAGCGGGAGGGCTAGGACCGGGGAGCTGTTTTTT.

The CDR3 loop reads CASSLREPETQYF. The CDR3 DNA sequence: TGTGCCAGCAGCTTGCGGGAGCCAGAGACCCAGTACTTC. The chain employs TRBV5-4 and TRBJ2-5; perhaps TRBD2 as D (6 bases). Germline V gene lookup returns CDR1 SGHNT and CDR2 YYREEE (reference sequence). The CDR3 extends over 13 amino acids. V dropped 1 base and J dropped 4 bases, with 8 bases sitting between them.

The chain links TRBV30 to TRBJ1-1, with D possibly matching TRBD1 (6 bases). The CDR3 totals 13 residues. The germline V and J ends were trimmed by 5 bases and 1 base, with 11 bases remaining between them. Germline values: CDR1 GTSNPN, CDR2 SVGIG (reference sequence). CDR3 coding DNA: TGTGCCTGGGGGCTCAGGGGGAACACTGAAGCTTTCTTT. This codes for CAWGLRGNTEAFF.

The chain joins TRBV6-1 to TRBJ2-2, with 12 bases matching TRBD2. Germline-derived CDR1 and CDR2 are MNHNS and SASEGT. V lost 2 bases, J lost 7 bases, and 17 bases stayed unmatched. The CDR3 is made up of 20 amino acids. In DNA, the CDR3 is TGTGCCAGCAGTGAACACAAATTCAAGGGGCTAGCGGGAGGGAGCGGGGAGCTGTTTTTT. Translation: CASSEHKFKGLAGGSGELFF.

The rearrangement links TRBV7-2 to TRBJ2-3, with 10 bases identical to TRBD1. The CDR3 is 17 amino acids. V lost 3 bases to trimming and J lost 5 bases; unmatched junction nucleotides: 11. Per germline, CDR1 SGHTA and CDR2 FQGNSA. In DNA form, the CDR3 reads TGTGCCAGCAGCTTTTCCGCAACTGACAGGGGGCTAGATACGCAGTATTTT. The encoded protein is CASSFSATDRGLDTQYF. Based on the CDR3 plus reference TRBV7-2 and TRBJ2-3, the full variable domain is GAGVSQSPSNKVTEKGKDVELRCDPISGHTALYWYRQSLGQGLEFLIYFQGNSAPDKSGLPSDRFSAERTGGSVSTLTIQRTQQEDSAVYLCASSFSATDRGLDTQYFGPGTRLTVL.

V and J are TRBV5-1 and TRBJ2-1; 8 bases match TRBD1. The V and J ends lost 8 bases and 0 bases, in that order; junction bases with no gene match: 4. Germline loops: CDR1 SGHRS, CDR2 YFSETQ. This CDR3 region has 14 residues. The CDR3 DNA sequence: TGCGCCAGTCGACAGGGGAACTCCTACAATGAGCAGTTCTTC. Protein: CASRQGNSYNEQFF.

The chain joins TRBV5-6 to TRBJ2-2; D unresolved. Trimming left V 0 bases short and J 1 base short, with 7 bases between. The V gene's germline CDR1 is SGHDT and CDR2 YYEEEE. CDR3 length equals 15 residues. The CDR3, as DNA: TGTGCCAGCAGCTTGGGCAGGCTGAACACCGGGGAGCTGTTTTTT. This codes for CASSLGRLNTGELFF.

This chain links TRBV7-2 with TRBJ2-2; a possible D gene is TRBD1 (5 bases). The V and J ends lost 4 bases and 4 bases respectively, with 10 bases between them. The CDR3 runs to 14 residues. Germline values: CDR1 SGHTA, CDR2 FQGNSA. CDR3 region: CASSSIGVTGELFF. In DNA, the CDR3 is TGTGCCAGCAGCTCAATAGGGGTCACCGGGGAGCTGTTTTTT.

The chain joins TRBV5-1 to TRBJ1-3; tentative D call: TRBD1 (6 bases). CDR1 is SGHRS and CDR2 is YFSETQ in the germline V gene. Deletions cut 4 bases from V and 2 bases from J, with 10 bases between. This CDR3 has 14 amino acids. CDR3 sequence: CASSGGQPGNTIYF. In nucleotides, the CDR3 is TGCGCCAGCAGCGGCGGACAGCCTGGAAACACCATATATTTT.

The V gene is TRBV10-3, the J gene TRBJ2-1; D might be TRBD2 (5 bases). CDR1 is ENHRY and CDR2 is SYGVKD in the germline V gene. The V end lost 2 bases, the J end lost 4 bases, and 6 bases lay between the germline ends. The CDR3 runs to 13 residues. The DNA of the CDR3 is TGTGCCATCAGTGAGGAGGGATACAATGAGCAGTTCTTC. Its protein product is CAISEEGYNEQFF.

This clone was counted between two and nine times. The rearrangement uses TRBV5-6 and TRBJ1-5; D is perhaps TRBD1 (6 bases). From germline, CDR1 is SGHDT and CDR2 YYEEEE. This CDR3 comprises 14 residues. V lost 4 bases, J lost 7 bases, and 15 bases lay in between. CDR3 region: CASSHREGRQPQHF. The CDR3 bases are TGTGCCAGCAGCCACAGGGAGGGAAGGCAGCCCCAGCATTTT.

The V call is TRBV10-3, the J call TRBJ2-2, with a possible D match to TRBD2 (5 bases). The CDR3 runs to 12 residues. CDR1 is ENHRY and CDR2 is SYGVKD in the germline V gene. V was clipped by 10 bases and J by 12 bases, with 18 bases between them. The CDR3 DNA sequence: TGTGCCACGCTGACTCTTTCGGGGAAGCTGTTTTTT. This translates into CATLTLSGKLFF.

Worth noting for this clone: Other DNA sequences within the sample encode an identical CDR3. This sequence joins TRBV30 and TRBJ1-3, with unresolved D. This CDR3 has 12 amino acids. Per the germline V gene, CDR1 is GTSNPN and CDR2 is SVGIG (reference sequence). V lost 4 bases to trimming and J lost 2 bases, with 6 bases between them. CDR3 bases: TGTGCCTGGACCCCAACTGGAAACACCATATATTTT. Translating it yields CAWTPTGNTIYF.

CDR3 bases: TGTGCCAGCAGCTCCTACCGGGACAGGGATGCTCAGCCCCAGCATTTT. Its translation: CASSSYRDRDAQPQHF. This chain uses TRBV7-9 with TRBJ1-5; 9 nucleotides agree with TRBD1. J was trimmed by 6 bases and V by 4 bases; bases with no gene match: 10. The CDR3 contains 16 residues. Germline CDR1 and CDR2: SEHNR and FQNEAQ (reference sequence).

This clone was counted between two and nine times. This chain connects TRBV6-1 to TRBJ2-1; TRBD1 matches 7 bases. V was pared by 1 base and J by 3 bases, with 9 bases of the junction left unmatched. The CDR3 consists of 17 residues. In germline, CDR1 is MNHNS, CDR2 SASEGT. The CDR3 DNA is TGTGCCAGCAGTGAAGAAGGTGGGACAGAGTTCTACAATGAGCAGTTCTTC. Translating gives CASSEEGGTEFYNEQFF.

The chain recombines TRBV30 with TRBJ1-6, with 7 nucleotides matching TRBD1. This CDR3 contains 13 residues. The germline gives CDR1 GTSNPN, CDR2 SVGIG (reference sequence). V trimming: 7 bases; J trimming: 7 bases; junction bases outside the gene matches: 7. CDR3 residues: CASEVQGNSPLHF. The CDR3 DNA sequence: TGTGCCTCGGAGGTACAGGGGAATTCACCCCTCCACTTT.

V and J are TRBV27 and TRBJ1-1; no clear D. The CDR3 is 13 residues long. CDR1 and CDR2 (germline): MNHEY, SMNVEV (reference sequence). V was pared by 7 bases and J by 4 bases, with 13 bases between. The CDR3 reads CASKSTALTEAFF. CDR3 nucleotides: TGTGCCAGCAAATCAACAGCCCTCACTGAAGCTTTCTTT.